These T cell receptor beta chains were read from a single sample in a study of T cells after yellow fever vaccination. One entry per CDR3 protein, called by TCRdb with MiXCR from the 5' RACE reads. The sample carries over 250,000 distinct CDR3 sequences, around 5.3% recorded once. Sequences were derived from CD4+ T cells sorted from PBMCs, sampled on the day of the yellow fever booster vaccination. The source is a young man who received the YFV17D yellow fever vaccine. The CDR3 runs from the conserved cysteine through the conserved F or W. The size of a clone is reported for some rows only, either as once, few or many, or as a class for expanded clones.

>few|TRBJ1-4|TRBV9
CASSASAGNYEKLFF
>once|TRBJ2-2|TRBV11-3
CASSRGVITGELFF
>NA|TRBJ1-4|TRBV5-1
CASSPTQGNEKLFF
>many|TRBJ2-1|TRBV5-1
CASSLGAGSDEQFF
>NA|TRBJ2-1|TRBV19
CASRNLAANEQFF
>few|TRBJ1-3|TRBV7-9
CASSLDARGNTIYF
>few|TRBJ2-2|TRBV7-3
CASSRTGTDGAGELFF
>NA|TRBJ1-1|TRBV12-3/TRBV12-4
CAISDNLNTEAFF
>many|TRBJ2-2|TRBV5-1
CASSLRNRTNTGELFF
>NA|TRBJ2-3|TRBV7-8
CASSLELASGTQYF
>NA|TRBJ1-1|TRBV10-3
CAIGKGGTNTEAFF
>few|TRBJ2-5|TRBV9
CASSASGGAGETQYF
>few|TRBJ2-3|TRBV4-1
CASSQDGTFGDTQYF
>NA|TRBJ1-4|TRBV25-1
CASSESTGIYEKLFF
>few|TRBJ2-3|TRBV4-3
CASSQELGAGSTDTQYF
>few|TRBJ2-7|TRBV12-3/TRBV12-4
CASPTDGTPAYEQYF
>many|TRBJ2-3|TRBV7-2
CASTNRQGTDTQYF
>few|TRBJ2-1|TRBV6-5
CASRGQVNYNEQFF
>few|TRBJ1-6|TRBV5-1
CASRLTGGINSPLHF
>few|TRBJ2-3|TRBV7-2
CASSRSGVADTQYF
>many|TRBJ1-1|TRBV5-1
CASTREGVWNTEAFF
>NA|TRBJ1-3|TRBV28
CASSLLSGNTIYF
>few|TRBJ1-2|TRBV10-3
CAISGDPGYTF
>many|TRBJ1-5|TRBV12-3/TRBV12-4
CASSLAVGHVQPQHF
>NA|TRBJ2-1|TRBV7-7
CASSLSGEYNEQFF
>few|TRBJ2-5|TRBV20-1
CSAGQGLQETQYF
>NA|TRBJ2-3|TRBV2
CASFLLAGRSDTQYF
>NA|TRBJ2-1|TRBV20-1
CSARSPGGNTYNEQFF
>NA|TRBJ1-1|TRBV4-1
CASSQVGLGTEAFF
>many|TRBJ1-2|TRBV3-1
CASSRGPDYGYTF
>NA|TRBJ1-5|TRBV24-1
CATSELDTIINQPQHF
>NA|TRBJ1-2|TRBV20-1
CSAQNRDNYGYTF
>few|TRBJ1-2|TRBV14
CASSRSRGPGGYTF
>many|TRBJ2-4|TRBV5-5
CASSGDREDIQYF
>NA|TRBJ2-5|TRBV7-2
CASSLDIFQETQYF
>NA|TRBJ1-1|TRBV27
CASQKGQNTEAFF
>NA|TRBJ1-5|TRBV20-1
CSARDRRQGHQPQHF
>NA|TRBJ2-5|TRBV19
CANIKKAGTGIPQVTQYF
>few|TRBJ1-1|TRBV7-8
CASSFLDSQGAPGTEAFF
>NA|TRBJ2-3|TRBV10-2
CASSERAGGTDTQYF
>NA|TRBJ1-1|TRBV14
CASSQGEMNTEAFF
>many|TRBJ2-4|TRBV11-2
CASSLQGGKNIQYF
>many|TRBJ2-1|TRBV5-1
CASSLSSGGADEQFF
>NA|TRBJ1-2|TRBV10-3
CAITDRENYGYTF
>few|TRBJ2-1|TRBV25-1
CASSAPAVYNEQFF
>few|TRBJ1-3|TRBV7-7
CASSPAAGSPGNTIYF
>NA|TRBJ2-7|TRBV9
CASSVQPGSEQYF
>many|TRBJ2-5|TRBV5-6
CASSLGFRQETQYF
>few|TRBJ2-3|TRBV10-3
CATLAGGSRVPDTQYF
>NA|TRBJ2-3|TRBV4-2
CASSQERTGGWADTQYF
>many|TRBJ2-7|TRBV27
CASSITGRGIGYEQYF
>few|TRBJ1-3|TRBV7-6
CASSLSHRAHTIYF
>few|TRBJ2-3|TRBV27
CASSLQGRRGTDTQYF